Each of the 32 T cell receptor beta chains below was sequenced from the same sample in a study of T-cell reconstitution after alpha-beta-depleted transplantation in children. As it was prepared, the TCRbeta library received unique molecular identifiers. Each CDR3 protein gets one entry after TCRdb re-called the PCR reads with MiXCR. The sample lists a few hundred thousand distinct CDR3 sequences, 25% to 30% occurring once. The material sequenced was PBMCs, taken before TCRalphabeta/CD19-depleted stem cell transplant. These receptor sequences come from a boy in the first two years of life with Wiskott-Aldrich syndrome, due to receive a stem cell transplant.

The chain couples TRBV5-6 to TRBJ1-1; D is undetermined. Germline V lookup: CDR1 SGHDT, CDR2 YYEEEE. This CDR3 is 13 amino acids long. V was cut by 3 bases and J by 4 bases, with 10 bases left in between. The CDR3 sequence is CASSYNVVTEAFF. CDR3 in DNA: TGTGCCAGCAGCTACAATGTCGTCACTGAAGCTTTCTTT.

In this sample, this clonotype turned up a few times. J is TRBJ2-2 and V is TRBV3-1, with D hard to call. The CDR3 extends over 14 amino acids. Germline V gives CDR1 LGHDT, CDR2 YNNKEL (reference sequence). Trimming removed 0 bases at V and 4 bases at J, with 6 bases between. CDR3 protein: CASSQDPLTGELFF. DNA of the CDR3: TGTGCCAGCAGCCAAGATCCCCTCACCGGGGAGCTGTTTTTT.

This clonotype turned up a few times. The CDR3 region has the DNA TGTGCCAGTACCACCCTAGCGGGAAGCCTCAAGAACACCGGGGAGCTGTTTTTT. It encodes CASTTLAGSLKNTGELFF. This chain joins TRBV19 and TRBJ2-2, with 9 positions matching TRBD2. V shed 7 bases, J shed 1 base, and the junction held 13 bases outside the gene matches. The CDR3 has 18 residues. Germline values: CDR1 LNHDA, CDR2 SQIVND (reference sequence).

This clonotype showed up just once. The gene calls are TRBV5-1 and TRBJ2-5, with TRBD2 as a possible D gene (6 bases). Germline CDR1 is SGHRS and CDR2 is YFSETQ. With 0 bases removed from V and 0 bases from J, the gap between germline ends came to 15 bases. The CDR3 is made up of 17 amino acids. This chain's CDR3 is CASSLGLSGDHQETQYF. CDR3 in DNA: TGCGCCAGCAGCTTGGGTTTATCGGGGGACCACCAAGAGACCCAGTACTTC.

The J gene is TRBJ2-2, the V gene TRBV9, with unresolved D. V was trimmed by 4 bases and J by 0 bases, leaving 13 bases between them. Per the germline V gene, CDR1 is SGDLS and CDR2 is YYNGEE. The CDR3 length is 16 residues. CDR3: CASSPSLFANTGELFF. The CDR3 nucleotides read TGTGCCAGCAGCCCGTCCTTGTTTGCGAACACCGGGGAGCTGTTTTTT.

The chain uses TRBV5-1 and TRBJ2-2, with TRBD1 as a possible D gene (6 bases). The CDR3 contains 13 residues. CDR1 is SGHRS and CDR2 is YFSETQ in the germline V gene. V lost 4 bases and J 5 bases, leaving 9 bases between the germline ends. For the CDR3, the DNA is TGCGCCAGCAGCAACACAGGGACCGGGGAGCTGTTTTTT. Its protein product is CASSNTGTGELFF. Full variable domain (remainder filled in from reference TRBV5-1 and TRBJ2-2): KAGVTQTPRYLIKTRGQQVTLSCSPISGHRSVSWYQQTPGQGLQFLFEYFSETQRNKGNFPGRFSGRQFSNSRSEMNVSTLELGDSALYLCASSNTGTGELFFGEGSRLTVL.

The CDR3, as DNA: TGCGCCAGCAGCTTGGCCGCGGGATTCACAGATACGCAGTATTTT. It is translated as CASSLAAGFTDTQYF. This rearrangement joins TRBV5-1 to TRBJ2-3; D possibly corresponds to TRBD2 (6 bases). The germline V gene encodes CDR1 SGHRS and CDR2 YFSETQ. V shed 0 bases and J shed 2 bases, with 10 bases lying between them. The CDR3 is 15 residues long.

The chain couples TRBV15 to TRBJ2-3; D is unresolved. Trimming left V 6 bases short and J 6 bases short, with 10 bases between. In germline, CDR1 is LNHNV, CDR2 YYDKDF (reference sequence). There are 12 residues in the CDR3. For the CDR3, the DNA is TGTGCCACCAGTCGTCCCCGGGATACGCAGTATTTT. Its protein is CATSRPRDTQYF.

This clonotype was seen more than once but under ten times. The chain couples TRBV20-1 to TRBJ2-5; TRBD2 matches 10 bases. Germline V CDR1 and CDR2: DFQATT, SNEGSKA (reference sequence). The CDR3 spans 16 residues. J lost 1 base, V lost 3 bases, and 8 bases had no gene match. DNA for the CDR3: TGCAGTGCTAGTGGACTAGCGGCTCAGCCCCAAGAGACCCAGTACTTC. It codes for CSASGLAAQPQETQYF.

This clonotype was counted between two and nine times. The chain carries TRBV12-3 or TRBV12-4 and TRBJ2-1, with D perhaps matching TRBD2 (6 bases). Between the trimmed V and J ends, which lost 6 bases and 1 base, there was a span of 13 bases. The CDR3 length is 15 residues. The chain's CDR3 is CASSARGGSYNEQFF. CDR3 nucleotides: TGTGCCAGCAGCGCCCGGGGAGGTTCCTACAATGAGCAGTTCTTC.

This chain links TRBV27 with TRBJ2-1; TRBD1 matches 7 bases. Per the germline V gene, CDR1 is MNHEY and CDR2 is SMNVEV (reference sequence). Germline trimming cut 8 bases from V and 12 bases from J; bases unmatched to any gene: 10. This CDR3 comprises 12 residues. This CDR3 is CASFDPGQSQFF. Written as DNA, the CDR3 is TGTGCCAGCTTCGACCCGGGACAGTCGCAGTTCTTC.

This clonotype has just a few counts. The chain recombines TRBV5-1 with TRBJ1-3, with 7 nucleotides matching TRBD1. Germline CDR1 and CDR2: SGHRS and YFSETQ. The CDR3 is made up of 16 amino acids. J gave up 0 bases and V 4 bases, and 7 bases lay outside the gene matches. The CDR3 sequence is CASSGGTVRSGNTIYF. For the CDR3, the DNA is TGCGCCAGCAGCGGTGGGACAGTCCGCTCTGGAAACACCATATATTTT.

The CDR3 nucleotides read TGTGCCAGCAGCTCCTCAGGGACCCTCTCCTACGAGCAGTACTTC. The encoded protein is CASSSSGTLSYEQYF. The V gene is TRBV27, the J gene TRBJ2-7; possibly TRBD1 or TRBD2 for D (5 bases each). Germline CDR1 is MNHEY and CDR2 is SMNVEV (reference sequence). The CDR3 has 15 amino acids. The V end was cut by 6 bases, the J end by 0 bases, with 15 bases between.

The gene calls are TRBV3-1 and TRBJ2-5; 7 bases agree with TRBD2. Unmatched junction bases numbered 0, after V lost 2 bases and J lost 3 bases. This CDR3 spans 13 amino acids. CDR1 is LGHDT and CDR2 is YNNKEL in the germline V gene (reference sequence). The CDR3 DNA sequence: TGTGCCAGCAGCCAACTAGCGGAAGAGACCCAGTACTTC. This gives the protein CASSQLAEETQYF.

The chain links TRBV5-5 to TRBJ2-1, with 7 nucleotides matching TRBD2. Germline V gene sequence: CDR1 SGHKS, CDR2 YYEKEE (reference sequence). This CDR3 contains 14 residues. With V trimmed by 0 bases and J by 6 bases, 3 bases remained unmatched. For the CDR3, the DNA is TGTGCCAGCAGCTTGGCCGGGGGGACCAATGAGCAGTTCTTC. It translates to CASSLAGGTNEQFF.

J is TRBJ2-1 and V is TRBV7-2; 9 nucleotides line up with TRBD1. The germline gives CDR1 SGHTA, CDR2 FQGNSA. This CDR3 contains 15 residues. J lost 6 bases, V lost 6 bases, and 9 bases had no gene match. The DNA for the CDR3 is TGTGCCAGCAGAATCGAGGGGACAGGGTCCAATGAGCAGTTCTTC. This gives the protein CASRIEGTGSNEQFF.

This clonotype was recorded a few times. J is TRBJ2-1 and V is TRBV20-1; 7 nucleotides agree with TRBD2. J gave up 6 bases and V 5 bases, and 13 bases lay outside the gene matches. The germline gives CDR1 DFQATT, CDR2 SNEGSKA (reference sequence). This CDR3 spans 15 amino acids. CDR3 protein: CSAPPGREFSNEQFF. The CDR3 nucleotides are TGCAGTGCTCCGCCGGGGCGGGAGTTCAGCAATGAGCAGTTCTTC.

This clonotype was recorded a few times. The chain links TRBV30 to TRBJ1-5; D is unclear. Germline assignment: CDR1 GTSNPN and CDR2 SVGIG (reference sequence). The CDR3 loop spans 13 amino acids. Trimming shortened V by 1 base and J by 1 base, and 5 bases separated the two germline ends. The CDR3 coding sequence is TGTGCCTGGAGTGCGAGGAGCAATCAGCCCCAGCATTTT. This translates into CAWSARSNQPQHF.

As to this clonotype: Germline is not matched at one junction end, which may reflect a read error. The V call is TRBV28, the J call TRBJ2-1; 14 bases map to TRBD2. The V gene's germline CDR1 is MDHEN and CDR2 SYDVKM. This CDR3 has 13 amino acids. CDR3 amino acids: CASSFPGLAGVIF. Here the CDR3 DNA reads TGTGCCAGCAGTTTTCCGGGACTAGCGGGAGTAATCTTC.

Ten or more counts support this clonotype. This chain joins TRBV20-1 and TRBJ2-7, with D perhaps matching TRBD2 (5 bases). With 3 bases removed from V and 2 bases from J, the gap between germline ends came to 8 bases. This CDR3 is built from 12 residues. Looked up from germline, CDR1 is DFQATT and CDR2 is SNEGSKA (reference sequence). The CDR3 loop is CSARTGAYEQYF. CDR3 bases: TGCAGTGCTAGGACCGGGGCCTACGAGCAGTACTTC.

Only a few counts were recorded for this clonotype. V usage is TRBV28 and J usage is TRBJ1-1; TRBD1 matches 7 bases. The CDR3 extends over 14 amino acids. The germline V gene has CDR1 MDHEN and CDR2 SYDVKM. Trimming at V came to 8 bases and at J to 5 bases, leaving 11 bases not matched to a gene. The CDR3 region is CASPAEGAQTEAFF. Written as DNA, the CDR3 is TGTGCCAGCCCGGCCGAGGGGGCCCAAACTGAAGCTTTCTTT.

This sequence joins TRBV6-5 and TRBJ2-7; 7 nucleotides line up with TRBD1. With V trimmed by 4 bases and J by 2 bases, 5 bases remained unmatched. The germline V gene encodes CDR1 MNHEY and CDR2 SVGAGI. This CDR3 has 14 residues. The CDR3 is CASSSRDSAYEQYF. Written as DNA, the CDR3 is TGTGCCAGCAGTTCCCGGGACAGCGCCTACGAGCAGTACTTC.

V gene TRBV27 combines with J gene TRBJ1-2; 8 bases match TRBD1. V trimming: 6 bases; J trimming: 8 bases; junction bases outside the gene matches: 11. The CDR3 totals 14 residues. Germline CDR1 reads MNHEY; CDR2 reads SMNVEV (reference sequence). CDR3 loop: CASRLAGGAGGYTF. In nucleotides, the CDR3 is TGTGCCAGCAGGCTCGCAGGGGGCGCGGGGGGCTACACCTTC.

The chain carries TRBV29-1 and TRBJ2-1; D is uncertain. CDR3 size: 13 residues. CDR1 is SQVTM, CDR2 ANQGSEA, per germline. Trimming took 4 bases from V and 2 from J, leaving 9 bases between them. The CDR3 DNA is TGCAGCGTTGTTAAGGGCGCCTACAATGAGCAGTTCTTC. Residues: CSVVKGAYNEQFF.

V gene TRBV5-6 combines with J gene TRBJ2-1, with D perhaps TRBD1 (5 bases). Per the germline V gene, CDR1 is SGHDT and CDR2 is YYEEEE. Trimming shortened V by 9 bases and J by 0 bases, and 16 bases separated the two germline ends. This CDR3 region has 15 residues. CDR3 DNA sequence: TGTGCCATCTGCCGCAGGGTCCTCTCCTACAATGAGCAGTTCTTC. Encoded protein: CAICRRVLSYNEQFF. The full variable domain, rest sourced from reference TRBV5-6 and TRBJ2-1, is DAGVTQSPTHLIKTRGQQVTLRCSPKSGHDTVSWYQQALGQGPQFIFQYYEEEERQRGNFPDRFSGHQFPNYSSELNVNALLLGDSALYLCAICRRVLSYNEQFFGPGTRLTVL.

The gene calls are TRBV10-3 and TRBJ2-2; the D is unclear. V lost 0 bases and J 3 bases, leaving 11 bases between the germline ends. Germline assignment: CDR1 ENHRY and CDR2 SYGVKD. The CDR3 length is 16 residues. The CDR3 DNA follows: TGTGCCATCAGTGAGTCCCCTTCCACCTACACCGGGGAGCTGTTTTTT. Protein sequence: CAISESPSTYTGELFF.

This rearrangement joins TRBV9 to TRBJ1-1; possibly TRBD1 for D (5 bases). The germline CDR1 and CDR2 sequences are SGDLS and YYNGEE. V was trimmed by 0 bases and J by 6 bases, leaving 15 bases between them. The CDR3 is 15 residues long. CDR3 region: CASSVGGRGSSEAFF. For the CDR3, the DNA is TGTGCCAGCAGCGTAGGGGGACGGGGCTCGTCTGAAGCTTTCTTT.

V is TRBV5-6 and J is TRBJ2-1, with D perhaps matching TRBD1 (6 bases). The CDR3 length is 15 residues. The germline V and J ends were trimmed by 2 bases and 7 bases, with 16 bases remaining between them. The germline V gene encodes CDR1 SGHDT and CDR2 YYEEEE. CDR3 in amino acids: CASSFGTGMVNEQFF. The CDR3 DNA sequence: TGTGCCAGCAGCTTCGGAACAGGGATGGTAAATGAGCAGTTCTTC.

This clonotype has more than one count but fewer than ten. The chain is built from TRBV27 and TRBJ2-5; D possibly corresponds to TRBD2 (5 bases). Germline assignment: CDR1 MNHEY and CDR2 SMNVEV (reference sequence). V was shortened by 5 bases and J by 1 base, with 14 bases between the two germline ends. The CDR3 runs 15 residues. CDR3 bases: TGTGCCAGCAGTCTCTCGGGAACTCCCCAAGAGACCCAGTACTTC. Amino acids: CASSLSGTPQETQYF.

In this sample, this clonotype turned up a few times. The chain recombines TRBV12-3 or TRBV12-4 with TRBJ2-1; 7 bases align to TRBD2. The CDR3 is 14 amino acids. With V trimmed by 5 bases and J by 5 bases, 6 bases remained unmatched. The CDR3 loop is CASSTRGVDNEQFF. CDR3 DNA: TGTGCCAGCAGTACCCGGGGGGTCGACAATGAGCAGTTCTTC.

The chain couples TRBV5-1 to TRBJ2-1, with a tentative D call TRBD2 (6 bases). The CDR3 has 14 amino acids. Germline V lookup: CDR1 SGHRS, CDR2 YFSETQ. V shed 3 bases and J shed 8 bases, with 15 bases lying between them. CDR3 amino acids: CASSSGKGGDEQFF. The DNA of the CDR3 is TGCGCCAGCAGCTCGGGCAAGGGAGGCGATGAGCAGTTCTTC.

This clonotype was seen a handful of times. The chain joins TRBV10-3 to TRBJ2-5; perhaps TRBD2 as D (5 bases). The V gene's germline CDR1 is ENHRY and CDR2 SYGVKD. V was trimmed by 9 bases and J by 3 bases, leaving 8 bases between them. CDR3 length equals 11 residues. For the CDR3, the DNA is TGTGCCATTAGCGCGGAAGAGACCCAGTACTTC. Residues: CAISAEETQYF.